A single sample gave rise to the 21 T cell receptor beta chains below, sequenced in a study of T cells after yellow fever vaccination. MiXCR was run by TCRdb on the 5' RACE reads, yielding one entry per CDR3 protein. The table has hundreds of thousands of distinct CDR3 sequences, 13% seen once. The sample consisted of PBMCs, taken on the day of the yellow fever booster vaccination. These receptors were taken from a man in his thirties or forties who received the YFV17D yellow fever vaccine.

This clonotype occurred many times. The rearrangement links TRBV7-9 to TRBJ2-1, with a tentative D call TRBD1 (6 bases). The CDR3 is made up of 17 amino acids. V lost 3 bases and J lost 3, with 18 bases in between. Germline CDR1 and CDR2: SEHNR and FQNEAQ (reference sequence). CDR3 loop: CASSFAKEQGDYNEQFF. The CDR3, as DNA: TGTGCCAGCAGCTTCGCCAAGGAACAGGGAGACTACAATGAGCAGTTCTTC.

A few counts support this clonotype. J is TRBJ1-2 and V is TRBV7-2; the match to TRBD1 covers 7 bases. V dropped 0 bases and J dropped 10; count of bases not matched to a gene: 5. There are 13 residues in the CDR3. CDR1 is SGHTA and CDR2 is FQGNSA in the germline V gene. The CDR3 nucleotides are TGTGCCAGCAGCTTAGCGGAGACAGGGACCTACACCTTC. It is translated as CASSLAETGTYTF.

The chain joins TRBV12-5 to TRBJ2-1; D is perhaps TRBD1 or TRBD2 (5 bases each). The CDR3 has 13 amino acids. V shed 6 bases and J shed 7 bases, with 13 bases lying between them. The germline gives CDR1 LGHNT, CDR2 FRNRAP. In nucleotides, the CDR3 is TGTGCTAGTGGCTCCGGGACGGGAAATGAGCAGTTCTTC. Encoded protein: CASGSGTGNEQFF.

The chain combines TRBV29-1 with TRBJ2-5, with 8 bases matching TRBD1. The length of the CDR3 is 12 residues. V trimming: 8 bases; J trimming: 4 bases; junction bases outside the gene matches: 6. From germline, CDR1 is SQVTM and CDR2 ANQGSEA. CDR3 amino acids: CSISQGGETQYF. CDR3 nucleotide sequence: TGCAGCATATCACAGGGGGGAGAGACCCAGTACTTC. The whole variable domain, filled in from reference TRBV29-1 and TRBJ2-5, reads SAVISQKPSRDICQRGTSLTIQCQVDSQVTMMFWYRQQPGQSLTLIATANQGSEATYESGFVIDKFPISRPNLTFSTLTVSNMSPEDSSIYLCSISQGGETQYFGPGTRLLVL.

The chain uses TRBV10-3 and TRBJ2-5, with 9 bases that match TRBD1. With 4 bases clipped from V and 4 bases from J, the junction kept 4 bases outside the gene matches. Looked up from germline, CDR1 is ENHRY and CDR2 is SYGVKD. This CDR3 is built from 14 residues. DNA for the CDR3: TGTGCCATCAGTGGGAGGGACAGGGTAGAGACCCAGTACTTC. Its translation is CAISGRDRVETQYF.

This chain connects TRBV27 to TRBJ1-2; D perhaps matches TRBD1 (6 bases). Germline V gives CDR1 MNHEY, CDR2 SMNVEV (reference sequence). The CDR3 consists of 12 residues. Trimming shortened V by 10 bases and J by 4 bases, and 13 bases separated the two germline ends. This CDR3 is CAIRDKPYGYTF. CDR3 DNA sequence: TGTGCCATAAGGGACAAACCCTATGGCTACACCTTC.

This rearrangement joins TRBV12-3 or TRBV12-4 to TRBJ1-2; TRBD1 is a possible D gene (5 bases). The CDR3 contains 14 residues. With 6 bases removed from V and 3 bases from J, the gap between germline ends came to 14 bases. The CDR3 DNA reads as TGTGCCAGCAGCCCCCGGGGCGACCACTATGGCTACACCTTC. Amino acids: CASSPRGDHYGYTF.

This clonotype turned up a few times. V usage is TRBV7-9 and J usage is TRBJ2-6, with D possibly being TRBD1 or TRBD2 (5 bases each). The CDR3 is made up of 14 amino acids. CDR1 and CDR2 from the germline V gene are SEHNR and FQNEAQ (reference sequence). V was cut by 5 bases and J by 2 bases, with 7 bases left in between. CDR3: CASSRDAGANVLTF. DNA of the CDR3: TGTGCCAGCAGCCGGGACGCTGGGGCCAACGTCCTGACTTTC.

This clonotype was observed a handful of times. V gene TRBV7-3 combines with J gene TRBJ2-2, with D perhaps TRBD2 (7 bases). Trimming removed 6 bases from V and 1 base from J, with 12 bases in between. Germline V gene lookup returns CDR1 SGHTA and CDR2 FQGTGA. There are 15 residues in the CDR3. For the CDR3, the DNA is TGTGCCAGCAGTAAAGGGGGGGTGAACACCGGGGAGCTGTTTTTT. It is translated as CASSKGGVNTGELFF.

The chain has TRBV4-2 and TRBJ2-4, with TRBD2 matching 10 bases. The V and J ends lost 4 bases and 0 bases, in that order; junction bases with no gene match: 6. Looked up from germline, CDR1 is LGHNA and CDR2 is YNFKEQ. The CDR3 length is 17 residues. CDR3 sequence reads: CASSPSVAGGAKNIQYF. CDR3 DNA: TGTGCCAGCAGCCCGAGCGTAGCGGGAGGAGCCAAAAACATTCAGTACTTC.

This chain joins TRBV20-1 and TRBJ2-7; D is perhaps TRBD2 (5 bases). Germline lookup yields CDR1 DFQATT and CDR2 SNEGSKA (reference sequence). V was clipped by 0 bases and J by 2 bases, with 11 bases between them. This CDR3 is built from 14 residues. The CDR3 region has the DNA TGCAGTGCTAGAGAGCAGCGAGGGCCCTACGAGCAGTACTTC. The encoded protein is CSAREQRGPYEQYF.

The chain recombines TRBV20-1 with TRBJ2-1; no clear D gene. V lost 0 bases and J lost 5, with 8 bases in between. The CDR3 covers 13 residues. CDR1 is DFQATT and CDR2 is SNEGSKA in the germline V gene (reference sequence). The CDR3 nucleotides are TGCAGTGCTAGAGATCCCCCTAACAATGAGCAGTTCTTC. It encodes CSARDPPNNEQFF.

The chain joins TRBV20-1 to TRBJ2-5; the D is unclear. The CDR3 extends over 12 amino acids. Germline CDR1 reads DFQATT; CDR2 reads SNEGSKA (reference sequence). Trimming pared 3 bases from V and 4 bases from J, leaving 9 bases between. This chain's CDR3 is CSASIWRETQYF. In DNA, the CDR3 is TGCAGTGCTAGTATTTGGCGAGAGACCCAGTACTTC.

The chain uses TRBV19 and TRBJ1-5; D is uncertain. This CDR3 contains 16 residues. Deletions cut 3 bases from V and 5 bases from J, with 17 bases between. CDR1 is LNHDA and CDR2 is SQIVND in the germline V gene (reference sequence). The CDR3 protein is CASSIWVGRAYQPQHF. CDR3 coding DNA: TGTGCCAGTAGTATCTGGGTTGGAAGGGCCTATCAGCCCCAGCATTTT.

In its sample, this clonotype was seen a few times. This chain's CDR3 is CASDPIGASGAYEQYF. In DNA form, the CDR3 reads TGTGCCAGCGACCCGATCGGGGCTAGCGGAGCCTACGAGCAGTACTTC. The chain recombines TRBV6-2 or TRBV6-3 with TRBJ2-7; 7 nucleotides line up with TRBD2. Germline V gene data show CDR1 as MNHEY and CDR2 as SVGEGT. V shed 8 bases, J shed 2 bases, and the junction held 15 bases outside the gene matches. This CDR3 spans 16 amino acids.

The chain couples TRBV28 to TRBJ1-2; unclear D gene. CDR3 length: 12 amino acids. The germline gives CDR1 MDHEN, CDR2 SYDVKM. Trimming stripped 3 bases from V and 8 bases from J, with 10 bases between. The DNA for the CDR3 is TGTGCCAGCAGTTTTTCCCCTTTAGGCTACACCTTC. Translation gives CASSFSPLGYTF.

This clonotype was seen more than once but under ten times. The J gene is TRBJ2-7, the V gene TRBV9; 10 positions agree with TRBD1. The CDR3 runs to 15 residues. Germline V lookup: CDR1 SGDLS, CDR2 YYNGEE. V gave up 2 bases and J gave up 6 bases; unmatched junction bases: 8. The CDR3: CASSVSGTGAREQYF. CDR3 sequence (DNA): TGTGCCAGCAGCGTGTCCGGGACAGGGGCTCGCGAGCAGTACTTC. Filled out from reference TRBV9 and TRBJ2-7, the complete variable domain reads DSGVTQTPKHLITATGQRVTLRCSPRSGDLSVYWYQQSLDQGLQFLIQYYNGEERAKGNILERFSAQQFPDLHSELNLSSLELGDSALYFCASSVSGTGAREQYFGPGTRLTVT.

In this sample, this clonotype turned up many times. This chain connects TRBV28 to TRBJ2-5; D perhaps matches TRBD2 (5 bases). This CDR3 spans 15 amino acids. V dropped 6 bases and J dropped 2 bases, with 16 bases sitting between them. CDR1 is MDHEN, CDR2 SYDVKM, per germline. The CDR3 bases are TGTGCCAGCAGGCCACGGGGTGAACAGCAAGAGACCCAGTACTTC. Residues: CASRPRGEQQETQYF. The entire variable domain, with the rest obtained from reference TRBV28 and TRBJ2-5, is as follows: DVKVTQSSRYLVKRTGEKVFLECVQDMDHENMFWYRQDPGLGLRLIYFSYDVKMKEKGDIPEGYSVSREKKERFSLILESASTNQTSMYLCASRPRGEQQETQYFGPGTRLLVL.

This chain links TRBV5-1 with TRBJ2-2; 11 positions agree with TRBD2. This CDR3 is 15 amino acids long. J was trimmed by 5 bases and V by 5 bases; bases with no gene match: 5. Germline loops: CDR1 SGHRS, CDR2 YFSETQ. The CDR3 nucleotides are TGCGCCAGCAGTGAACTAGCGGGAGAAACCGGGGAGCTGTTTTTT. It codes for CASSELAGETGELFF.

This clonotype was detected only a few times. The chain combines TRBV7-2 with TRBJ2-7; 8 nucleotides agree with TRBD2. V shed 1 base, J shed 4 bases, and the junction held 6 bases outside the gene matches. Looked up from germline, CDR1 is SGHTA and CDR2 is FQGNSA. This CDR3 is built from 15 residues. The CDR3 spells CASSLDSSGLYEQYF. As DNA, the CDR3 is TGTGCCAGCAGCTTAGATTCTAGCGGGCTTTACGAGCAGTACTTC.

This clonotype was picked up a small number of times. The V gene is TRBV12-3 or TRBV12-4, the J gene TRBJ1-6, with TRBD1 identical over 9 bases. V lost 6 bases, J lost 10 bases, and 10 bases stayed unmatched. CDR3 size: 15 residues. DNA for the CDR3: TGTGCCAGCAGCCCTACCGGGACAGGGCCCTCACCCCTCCACTTT. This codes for CASSPTGTGPSPLHF.